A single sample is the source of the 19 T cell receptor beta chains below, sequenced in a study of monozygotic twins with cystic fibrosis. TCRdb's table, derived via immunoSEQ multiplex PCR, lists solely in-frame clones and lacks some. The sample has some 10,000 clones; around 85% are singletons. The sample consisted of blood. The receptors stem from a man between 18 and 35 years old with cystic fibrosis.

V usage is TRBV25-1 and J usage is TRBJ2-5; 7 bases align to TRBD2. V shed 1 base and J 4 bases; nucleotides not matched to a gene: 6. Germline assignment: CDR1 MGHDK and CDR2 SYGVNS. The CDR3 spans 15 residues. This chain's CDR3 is CASSESPREVETQYF. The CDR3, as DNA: TGTGCCAGCAGTGAATCTCCCCGGGAGGTAGAGACCCAGTACTTC.

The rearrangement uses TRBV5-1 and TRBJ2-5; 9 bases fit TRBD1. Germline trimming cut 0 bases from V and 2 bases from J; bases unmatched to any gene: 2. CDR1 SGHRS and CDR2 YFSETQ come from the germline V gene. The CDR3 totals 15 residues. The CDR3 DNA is TGCGCCAGCAGCTTGGCCGGGACAGGGCAAGAGACCCAGTACTTC. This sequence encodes CASSLAGTGQETQYF. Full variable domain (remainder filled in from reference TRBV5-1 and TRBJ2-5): KAGVTQTPRYLIKTRGQQVTLSCSPISGHRSVSWYQQTPGQGLQFLFEYFSETQRNKGNFPGRFSGRQFSNSRSEMNVSTLELGDSALYLCASSLAGTGQETQYFGPGTRLLVL.

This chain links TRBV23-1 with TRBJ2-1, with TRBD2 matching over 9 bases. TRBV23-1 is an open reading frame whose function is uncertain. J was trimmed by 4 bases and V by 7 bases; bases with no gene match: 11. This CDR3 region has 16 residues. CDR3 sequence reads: CASTAGGQCTYNEQFF. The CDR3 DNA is TGCGCCAGCACTGCGGGGGGGCAGTGTACTTACAATGAGCAGTTCTTC.

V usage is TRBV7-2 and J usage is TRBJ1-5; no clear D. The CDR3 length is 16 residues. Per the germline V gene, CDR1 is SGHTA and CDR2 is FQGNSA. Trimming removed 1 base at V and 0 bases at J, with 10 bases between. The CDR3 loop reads CASSLVGRDSNQPQHF. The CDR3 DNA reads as TGTGCCAGCAGCTTAGTCGGGAGAGATAGCAATCAGCCCCAGCATTTT. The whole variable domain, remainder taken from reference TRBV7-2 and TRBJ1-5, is GAGVSQSPSNKVTEKGKDVELRCDPISGHTALYWYRQSLGQGLEFLIYFQGNSAPDKSGLPSDRFSAERTGGSVSTLTIQRTQQEDSAVYLCASSLVGRDSNQPQHFGDGTRLSIL.

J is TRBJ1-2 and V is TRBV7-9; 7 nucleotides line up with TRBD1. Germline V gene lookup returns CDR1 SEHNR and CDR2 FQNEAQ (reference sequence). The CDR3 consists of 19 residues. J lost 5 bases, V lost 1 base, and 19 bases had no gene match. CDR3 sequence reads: CASSLVVQGSPHHKYGYTF. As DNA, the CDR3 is TGTGCCAGCAGCTTAGTCGTACAGGGGTCTCCCCACCATAAATATGGCTACACCTTC.

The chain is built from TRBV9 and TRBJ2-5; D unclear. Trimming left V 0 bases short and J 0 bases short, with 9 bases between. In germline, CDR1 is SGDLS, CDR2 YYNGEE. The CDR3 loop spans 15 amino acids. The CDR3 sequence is CASSVAGHHQETQYF. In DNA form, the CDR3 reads TGTGCCAGCAGCGTAGCTGGGCACCACCAAGAGACCCAGTACTTC.

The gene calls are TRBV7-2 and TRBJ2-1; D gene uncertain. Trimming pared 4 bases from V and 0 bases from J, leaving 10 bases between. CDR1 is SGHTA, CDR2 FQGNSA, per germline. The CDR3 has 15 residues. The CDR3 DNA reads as TGTGCCAGCAGCTCCGCCTTGAGCTCCTACAATGAGCAGTTCTTC. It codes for CASSSALSSYNEQFF.

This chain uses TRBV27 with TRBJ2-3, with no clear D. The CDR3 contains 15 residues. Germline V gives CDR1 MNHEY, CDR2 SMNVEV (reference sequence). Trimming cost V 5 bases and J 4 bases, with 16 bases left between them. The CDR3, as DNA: TGTGCCAGCAGTCCAACACGATCACAGTCAGATACGCAGTATTTT. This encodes CASSPTRSQSDTQYF.

CDR3 sequence: CATSRVLTTDTQYF. In DNA, the CDR3 is TGTGCCACCAGCAGAGTATTGACCACAGATACGCAGTATTTT. This chain links TRBV15 with TRBJ2-3; D is ambiguous. Deletions cut 1 base from V and 2 bases from J, with 7 bases between. The CDR3 covers 14 residues. Germline CDR1 is LNHNV and CDR2 is YYDKDF (reference sequence).

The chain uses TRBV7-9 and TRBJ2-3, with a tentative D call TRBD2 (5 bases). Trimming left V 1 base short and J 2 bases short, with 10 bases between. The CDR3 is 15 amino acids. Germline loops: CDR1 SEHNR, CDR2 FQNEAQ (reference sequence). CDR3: CASSLEASSTDTQYF. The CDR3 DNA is TGTGCCAGCAGCTTAGAGGCTAGCTCCACAGATACGCAGTATTTT.

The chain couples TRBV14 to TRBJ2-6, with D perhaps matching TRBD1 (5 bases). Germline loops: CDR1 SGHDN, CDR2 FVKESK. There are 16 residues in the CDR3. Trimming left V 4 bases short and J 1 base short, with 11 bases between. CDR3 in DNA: TGTGCCAGCAGCCTCGGACGGACATCTGGGGCCAACGTCCTGACTTTC. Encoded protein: CASSLGRTSGANVLTF.

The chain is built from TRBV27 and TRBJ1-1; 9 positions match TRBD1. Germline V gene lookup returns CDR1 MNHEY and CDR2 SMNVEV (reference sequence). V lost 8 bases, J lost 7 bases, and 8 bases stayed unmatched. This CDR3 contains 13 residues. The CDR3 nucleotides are TGTGCCAGCGGACACAGGGGGCAGGGTGAAGCTTTCTTT. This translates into CASGHRGQGEAFF.

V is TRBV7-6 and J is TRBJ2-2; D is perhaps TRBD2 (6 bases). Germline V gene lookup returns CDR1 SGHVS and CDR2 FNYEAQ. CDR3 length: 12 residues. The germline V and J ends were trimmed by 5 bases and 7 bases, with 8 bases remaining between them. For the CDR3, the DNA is TGTGCCAGCAGCCACGGGGGCGGGGAGCTGTTTTTT. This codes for CASSHGGGELFF.

As DNA, the CDR3 is TGTGCCAGCAGCTTATCAGGGGGCGATGAAGCTTTCTTT. Its protein is CASSLSGGDEAFF. This chain uses TRBV7-2 with TRBJ1-1, with 8 bases identical to TRBD1. With 2 bases clipped from V and 7 bases from J, the junction kept 3 bases outside the gene matches. CDR3 length equals 13 residues. Per the germline V gene, CDR1 is SGHTA and CDR2 is FQGNSA.

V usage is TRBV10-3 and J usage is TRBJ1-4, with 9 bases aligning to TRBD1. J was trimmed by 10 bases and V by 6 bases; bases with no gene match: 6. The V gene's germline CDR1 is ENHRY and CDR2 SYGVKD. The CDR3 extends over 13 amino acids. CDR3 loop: CAISRDREGKLFF. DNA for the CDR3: TGTGCCATCAGCCGGGACAGGGAGGGAAAACTGTTTTTT.

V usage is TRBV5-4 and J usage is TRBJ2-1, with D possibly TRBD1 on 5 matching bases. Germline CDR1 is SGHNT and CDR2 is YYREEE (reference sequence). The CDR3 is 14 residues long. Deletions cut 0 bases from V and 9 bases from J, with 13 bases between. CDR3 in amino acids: CASSLGKGPSEQFF. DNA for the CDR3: TGTGCCAGCAGCTTGGGAAAGGGGCCCAGTGAGCAGTTCTTC.

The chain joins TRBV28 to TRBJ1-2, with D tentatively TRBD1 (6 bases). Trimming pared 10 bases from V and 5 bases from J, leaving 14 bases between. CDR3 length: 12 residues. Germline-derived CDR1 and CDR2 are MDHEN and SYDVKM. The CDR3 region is CAILQGEYGYTF. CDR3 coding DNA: TGTGCCATCTTACAGGGTGAATATGGCTACACCTTC.

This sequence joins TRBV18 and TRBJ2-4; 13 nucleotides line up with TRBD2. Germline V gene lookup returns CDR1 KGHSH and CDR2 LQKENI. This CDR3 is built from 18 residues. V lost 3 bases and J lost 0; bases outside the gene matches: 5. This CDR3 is CASSPTSGRGLAKNIQYF. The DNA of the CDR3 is TGTGCCAGCTCACCTACTAGCGGGAGGGGCCTAGCCAAAAACATTCAGTACTTC.

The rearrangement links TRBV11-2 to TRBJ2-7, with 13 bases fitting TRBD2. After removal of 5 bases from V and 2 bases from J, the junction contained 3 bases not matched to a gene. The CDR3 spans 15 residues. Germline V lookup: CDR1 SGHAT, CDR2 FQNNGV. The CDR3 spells CASSPGTSGTYEQYF. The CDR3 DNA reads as TGTGCCAGCAGCCCGGGGACTAGCGGGACCTACGAGCAGTACTTC.